A selection of T cell receptor beta chains follows, all from one sample in a study of cytomegalovirus exposure and HLA in healthy donors. The data were produced by immunoSEQ multiplex PCR, yet TCRdb's version contains in-frame clones alone and is incomplete. The data contain 250,000 to 400,000 clones, 88% of them singletons. The specimen sequenced was PBMCs. These receptors all come from a man younger than 40 in good health and CMV-seronegative. CDR3s include the opening cysteine and the closing phenylalanine or tryptophan. D genes are given only for firm matches. The size of a clone is reported for some rows only, either as once, few or many, or as a class for expanded clones.

size,D,J,V,DNA,CDR3
NA,TRBD2,TRBJ2-2,TRBV6-4,TGTGCCAGCAGTGTAACTAGCGGGGGAGCGAACACCGGGGAGCTGTTTTTT,CASSVTSGGANTGELFF
NA,TRBD1,TRBJ1-5,TRBV6-5,TGTGCCAGCGGGGTCGGGGGACAGGTCAAGCCCCAGCATTTT,CASGVGGQVKPQHF
once,TRBD1,TRBJ2-7,TRBV30,TGTGCCTGGAGTCCCTTTACAGGGGGTCTTACCTACGAGCAGTACTTC,CAWSPFTGGLTYEQYF
once,TRBD2,TRBJ2-3,TRBV9,TGTGCCAGCAGCCCTAGCGGGGGCCATAGCACAGATACGCAGTATTTT,CASSPSGGHSTDTQYF
NA,NA,TRBJ1-4,TRBV19,TGTGCCAGTAGTTCGACACGAAAGGAAAAACTGTTTTTT,CASSSTRKEKLFF
NA,NA,TRBJ2-4,TRBV6-5,TGTGCCAGCAGTTACTCGAGATCCAAAAACATTCAGTACTTC,CASSYSRSKNIQYF
NA,TRBD1,TRBJ1-4,TRBV5-1,TGCGCCAGCAGCCTCGACAGGGCTACCAATGAAAAACTGTTTTTT,CASSLDRATNEKLFF
NA,NA,TRBJ2-5,TRBV7-7,TGTGCCAGCAGCTTGGGGCCCCAAGAGACCCAGTACTTC,CASSLGPQETQYF
NA,TRBD2,TRBJ2-7,TRBV19,TGTGCCAGTAGTATACTAGCGGGGGCATCGGAGCAGTACTTC,CASSILAGASEQYF
NA,NA,TRBJ1-6,TRBV4-3,TGCGCCAGCAGCCAACTGTTCTCCTATAATTCACCCCTCCACTTT,CASSQLFSYNSPLHF
NA,NA,TRBJ2-1,TRBV14,TGTGCCAGCAGCCCGGACAAGCCGTACAATGAGCAGTTCTTC,CASSPDKPYNEQFF
NA,NA,TRBJ1-1,TRBV2,TGTGCCAGCAGTGAATACAGGGCGTCGGACACTGAAGCTTTCTTT,CASSEYRASDTEAFF
NA,NA,TRBJ1-6,TRBV6-6,TGTGCCAGCAGTCCTCTGGGGCTGGCTGGGAATTCACCCCTCCACTTT,CASSPLGLAGNSPLHF
NA,NA,TRBJ1-5,TRBV6-1,TGTGCCAGCAGTGATTTGGGGGGTCGACAGCCCCAGCATTTT,CASSDLGGRQPQHF
few,TRBD2,TRBJ2-2,TRBV6-4,TGTGCCAGCAGCCGACTAGCGGGGGCGCCCGGGGAGCTGTTTTTT,CASSRLAGAPGELFF
NA,NA,TRBJ2-7,TRBV7-2,TGTGCCAGCAGCTTAGGTTACTCCTACGAGCAGTACTTC,CASSLGYSYEQYF
NA,TRBD1,TRBJ1-2,TRBV15,TGTGCCACCAGCAGAGACGCGGACAGGGTGGCCTATGGCTACACCTTC,CATSRDADRVAYGYTF
NA,NA,TRBJ1-2,TRBV6-6,TGTGCCAGCAGTTACCCCGGGGGGGCGGCTGATTATGGCTACACCTTC,CASSYPGGAADYGYTF
once,TRBD1,TRBJ1-2,TRBV5-6,TGTGCCAGCAACCCTATCGACAGGGGTGGAGATGGCTACACCTTC,CASNPIDRGGDGYTF
NA,NA,TRBJ2-2,TRBV15,TGTGCCACCAGCAGAGCTCCCGTCCCTACAGGCGCCGGGGAGCTGTTTTTT,CATSRAPVPTGAGELFF
NA,NA,TRBJ1-5,TRBV10-3,TGTGCCATCAGTGAGTCGAGTGCTGGCCCGGGTCAGCCCCAGCATTTT,CAISESSAGPGQPQHF
NA,TRBD1,TRBJ1-6,TRBV6-5,TGTGCCAGCATGGGACAGAATGTTTGGTCCCTCCACTTT,CASMGQNVWSLHF
NA,NA,TRBJ1-1,TRBV19,TGTGCCAGTAGTAGAGTTCCTGAAGCTTTCTTT,CASSRVPEAFF
once,TRBD1,TRBJ1-1,TRBV2,TGTGCCAGCAGTCTACAGGGGAGTGGGACTGAAGCTTTCTTT,CASSLQGSGTEAFF
NA,NA,TRBJ1-2,TRBV7-9,TGTGCCAGCAGCCCTAGGACAGCTACCTATGGCTACACCTTC,CASSPRTATYGYTF
NA,TRBD1,TRBJ2-2,TRBV4-2,TGTGCCAGCAGCCCACAAGACGGGACAGGGAGCACCGGGGAGCTGTTTTTT,CASSPQDGTGSTGELFF
NA,NA,TRBJ1-5,TRBV6-5,TGTGCCAGCAGTTACAGGGACTATAGCAATCAGCCCCAGCATTTT,CASSYRDYSNQPQHF
NA,NA,TRBJ1-5,TRBV19,TGTGCCAGTAAAGGCAGGGGCAATCAGCCCCAGCATTTT,CASKGRGNQPQHF
NA,NA,TRBJ1-1,TRBV10-2,TGCGCCAGCACCGCCTCACTTATGAACACTGAAGCTTTCTTT,CASTASLMNTEAFF
NA,TRBD2,TRBJ2-5,TRBV15,TGTGCCACCAGCAGAGATTTGGGGGGGGTTGGAGGACAAGAGACCCAGTACTTC,CATSRDLGGVGGQETQYF
NA,NA,TRBJ2-5,TRBV7-9,TGTGCCAGCAGCCGTTGGGCAGAAGTAAAAGAGACCCAGTACTTC,CASSRWAEVKETQYF
NA,NA,TRBJ1-5,TRBV6-6,TGTGCCAGCAGAGAGAGGACAGTAGGAAATCAGCCCCAGCATTTT,CASRERTVGNQPQHF
NA,NA,TRBJ1-1,TRBV29-1,TGCAGCGCAAACATGGGGGGGAACACTGAAGCTTTCTTT,CSANMGGNTEAFF
NA,TRBD2,TRBJ2-7,TRBV7-6,TGTGCCAGCAGCCCCGGACTAGGCGGTTCCTACGAGCAGTACTTC,CASSPGLGGSYEQYF
NA,NA,TRBJ1-5,TRBV19,TGTGCCAGTAGTTTCACAGGGTTAGGGAATCAGCCCCAGCATTTT,CASSFTGLGNQPQHF
NA,NA,TRBJ1-2,TRBV4-3,TGCGCCAGCATGGGGGGTCCTGGCTACACCTTC,CASMGGPGYTF
NA,TRBD1,TRBJ1-2,TRBV2,TGTGCCAGCAGTGTCCGAGGGACAGGGAATAAAGGGTACACCTTC,CASSVRGTGNKGYTF
NA,TRBD1,TRBJ1-2,TRBV5-1,TGCGCCAGCAGCTTGGAACCCTCCGGGACAGGGAACTATGGCTACACCTTC,CASSLEPSGTGNYGYTF
NA,NA,TRBJ1-2,TRBV29-1,TGCAGCGTTGAAGATCAGGGCCCATATGGCTACACCTTC,CSVEDQGPYGYTF
once,NA,TRBJ2-7,TRBV7-9,TGTGCCAGCACCCCCTTAGGGAGCTACGAGCAGTACTTC,CASTPLGSYEQYF
few,NA,TRBJ1-2,TRBV25-1,TGTGCCAGCAGTAGGACAGATAACTATGGCTACACCTTC,CASSRTDNYGYTF
once,TRBD2,TRBJ2-5,TRBV6-6,TGTGCCAGCAGCTCCGGCAGCGGGGGGATGCAGTACTTC,CASSSGSGGMQYF
NA,TRBD1,TRBJ1-4,TRBV5-6,TGTGCCAGCAGCTTGTTGGACAGGATAAATGAAAAACTGTTTTTT,CASSLLDRINEKLFF
NA,TRBD1,TRBJ1-2,TRBV11-2,TGTGCCAGCAGGTCCACAGGGGCCCCTTCACTCTATGGCTACACCTTC,CASRSTGAPSLYGYTF
NA,NA,TRBJ1-2,TRBV4-1,TGCGCCAGCAGCCAAGGTGGGGAGGGGCTCTATGGCTACACCTTC,CASSQGGEGLYGYTF
NA,TRBD1,TRBJ2-7,TRBV11-2,TGTGCCAGCAGCTCACATCCGGGACAGGGGGCCCACGAGCAGTACTTC,CASSSHPGQGAHEQYF
NA,NA,TRBJ1-2,TRBV7-9,TGTGCCAGCAGCTTAGCCCTCTATGGCTACACCTTC,CASSLALYGYTF
once,TRBD1,TRBJ2-7,TRBV7-6,TGTGCCAGCAGCCCGTCGACAGGGGGAGGAGAGCAGTACTTC,CASSPSTGGGEQYF
NA,TRBD1,TRBJ1-2,TRBV7-9,TGTGCCAGCAGCTCCCCGGGACAGGGTTTCGGCTACACCTTC,CASSSPGQGFGYTF
once,NA,TRBJ1-4,TRBV7-9,TGTGCCAGCAGCTTCGGGGATGTTTCTAATGAAAAACTGTTTTTT,CASSFGDVSNEKLFF
NA,TRBD1,TRBJ2-7,TRBV27,TGTGCCAGCACCCTTCGGACAGGACTGAGCTCCTACGAGCAGTACTTC,CASTLRTGLSSYEQYF
NA,NA,TRBJ2-1,TRBV6-5,TGTGCCAGCAGCGAAAACGGTATCAAAAAGCAGTTCTTC,CASSENGIKKQFF
NA,TRBD1,TRBJ1-4,TRBV19,TGTGCCAGTAGTAACCCCGAACTGGACAGGGGTGACCCAACTAATGAAAAACTGTTTTTT,CASSNPELDRGDPTNEKLFF
NA,NA,TRBJ1-2,TRBV19,TGTGCCAGTAGGCCGGGGATAGGCTATGGCTACACCTTC,CASRPGIGYGYTF
NA,NA,TRBJ2-5,TRBV11-2,TGTGCCAGCAGCCCGCCGGGACAACAAGAGACCCAGTACTTC,CASSPPGQQETQYF
NA,TRBD2,TRBJ2-3,TRBV6-1,TGTGCCAGCATCGACGGGGCGGGGGGACCAGATACGCAGTATTTT,CASIDGAGGPDTQYF
NA,TRBD1,TRBJ1-2,TRBV7-9,TGTGCCAGCAGCCTACAGGGGGATGGCTACACCTTC,CASSLQGDGYTF
NA,NA,TRBJ2-7,TRBV7-9,TGTGCCAGCAGCTTATCACAGGCAAGGGAGCAGTACTTC,CASSLSQAREQYF